This entry lists 28 T cell receptor beta chains sequenced from one sample in a study of blood T cell repertoires in COVID-19. Repertoires were generated with immunoSEQ multiplex PCR, while TCRdb's copy carries only in-frame clones and drops some. The sample records roughly 250,000 clones, around 90% being singletons. Sequencing input: PBMCs or T cells enriched from blood (not recorded which). The receptors come from a woman aged 35 to 49 with acute COVID-19.

V and J are TRBV7-9 and TRBJ1-1, with D tentatively TRBD1 (6 bases). There are 15 residues in the CDR3. V gave up 5 bases and J gave up 5 bases, with 18 bases separating them. CDR1 and CDR2 (germline): SEHNR, FQNEAQ (reference sequence). The CDR3 region is CASSLRQGGSTEAFF. The CDR3 region has the DNA TGTGCCAGCAGCCTCCGACAAGGGGGAAGTACTGAAGCTTTCTTT.

The chain carries TRBV2 and TRBJ1-4; D ambiguous. The germline V gene encodes CDR1 SNHLY and CDR2 FYNNEI. Between the trimmed V and J ends, which lost 3 bases and 0 bases, there was a span of 14 bases. The CDR3 runs 17 residues. The CDR3 coding sequence is TGTGCCAGCAGTGATTTGGGCGGCGGGGCAACTAATGAAAAACTGTTTTTT. Its protein is CASSDLGGGATNEKLFF.

The rearrangement uses TRBV3-1 (or the pseudogene TRBV3-2) and TRBJ2-1; 7 bases fit TRBD2. The CDR3 length is 12 residues. With V trimmed by 0 bases and J by 12 bases, 2 bases remained unmatched. Per the germline V gene, CDR1 is LGHDT and CDR2 is YNNKEL (reference sequence). CDR3 DNA sequence: TGTGCCAGCAGCCAAGACTGGGGGGGGCAGTTCTTC. Translation gives CASSQDWGGQFF.

For the CDR3, the DNA is TGTGCCAGCAGCTTAGCAGACAGGGGGAACACTGAAGCTTTCTTT. It specifies CASSLADRGNTEAFF. This chain links TRBV7-9 with TRBJ1-1; 8 positions agree with TRBD1. From germline, CDR1 is SEHNR and CDR2 FQNEAQ (reference sequence). This CDR3 has 15 amino acids. Unmatched junction bases numbered 1, after V lost 0 bases and J lost 1 base.

This chain joins TRBV12-3 or TRBV12-4 and TRBJ1-1; the D gene is possibly TRBD1 (6 bases). The V and J ends lost 4 bases and 11 bases respectively, with 17 bases between them. The CDR3 is 13 residues long. CDR3: CASSSQGFYQAFF. For the CDR3, the DNA is TGTGCCAGCAGTTCACAGGGTTTCTATCAGGCTTTCTTT.

V is TRBV11-2 and J is TRBJ1-1; D uncertain. Germline loops: CDR1 SGHAT, CDR2 FQNNGV. CDR3 length: 16 amino acids. V shed 7 bases and J shed 0 bases, with 18 bases lying between them. CDR3 DNA: TGTGCCAGCACACCCCAAGTCATAGACATGAACACTGAAGCTTTCTTT. Translating gives CASTPQVIDMNTEAFF. Using reference TRBV11-2 and TRBJ1-1 for the parts outside the CDR3, the full variable domain is EAGVAQSPRYKIIEKRQSVAFWCNPISGHATLYWYQQILGQGPKLLIQFQNNGVVDDSQLPKDRFSAERLKGVDSTLKIQPAKLEDSAVYLCASTPQVIDMNTEAFFGQGTRLTVV.

The rearrangement uses TRBV24-1 and TRBJ2-1, with D tentatively TRBD1 (5 bases). V lost 1 base and J lost 12, with 15 bases in between. The CDR3 spans 14 residues. Per germline, CDR1 KGHDR and CDR2 SFDVKD. The CDR3 reads CATSDFIRAVGQFF. The CDR3 nucleotides read TGTGCCACCAGTGATTTCATCAGGGCGGTTGGGCAGTTCTTC.

The chain carries TRBV27 and TRBJ1-5; D is possibly TRBD1 (6 bases). The CDR3 totals 15 residues. V lost 11 bases to trimming and J lost 0 bases, with 17 bases between them. Per germline, CDR1 MNHEY and CDR2 SMNVEV (reference sequence). The CDR3 protein is CAPRGGRNSNQPQHF. The CDR3 coding sequence is TGTGCCCCCCGTGGGGGCAGAAATAGCAATCAGCCCCAGCATTTT.

The V gene is TRBV7-3, the J gene TRBJ2-5; D is undetermined. CDR1 is SGHTA, CDR2 FQGTGA, per germline. The CDR3 sequence is 11 residues long. Trimming pared 4 bases from V and 4 bases from J, leaving 4 bases between. DNA of the CDR3: TGTGCCAGCAGCTCAGGAGAGACCCAGTACTTC. Translation gives CASSSGETQYF.

The rearrangement uses TRBV2 and TRBJ2-3; D is perhaps TRBD2 (6 bases). V lost 6 bases and J lost 9, with 13 bases in between. This CDR3 region has 12 residues. Germline values: CDR1 SNHLY, CDR2 FYNNEI. DNA for the CDR3: TGTGCCAGCAGGATTACCCGGGGGACGCAGTATTTT. Its translation is CASRITRGTQYF.

This chain joins TRBV29-1 and TRBJ2-2, with a weak D call TRBD2 (6 bases). The CDR3 totals 14 residues. Germline CDR1 is SQVTM and CDR2 is ANQGSEA. Deletions cut 1 base from V and 2 bases from J, with 8 bases between. The CDR3 DNA sequence: TGCAGCGTTGAAGGCGGGATCAACACCGGGGAGCTGTTTTTT. Protein sequence: CSVEGGINTGELFF.

This clone was observed a single time. The CDR3, as DNA: TGTGCCAGCAGCGTAGGACAGGCGGGTTCACCCCTCCACTTT. Encoded protein: CASSVGQAGSPLHF. The chain joins TRBV9 to TRBJ1-6; perhaps TRBD1 as D (6 bases). With 0 bases removed from V and 9 bases from J, the gap between germline ends came to 10 bases. The CDR3 covers 14 residues. In germline, CDR1 is SGDLS, CDR2 YYNGEE. The full variable domain, in which reference TRBV9 and TRBJ1-6 provide the parts outside the CDR3, is DSGVTQTPKHLITATGQRVTLRCSPRSGDLSVYWYQQSLDQGLQFLIQYYNGEERAKGNILERFSAQQFPDLHSELNLSSLELGDSALYFCASSVGQAGSPLHFGNGTRLTVT.

This chain connects TRBV4-2 to TRBJ2-1; 14 bases agree with TRBD2. Germline V gene data show CDR1 as LGHNA and CDR2 as YNFKEQ. This CDR3 contains 17 residues. V gave up 0 bases and J gave up 10 bases; unmatched junction bases: 8. The DNA for the CDR3 is TGTGCCAGCAGCCAAGATAGGGGACTAGCGGGAGAAAGGGAGCAGTTCTTC. It codes for CASSQDRGLAGEREQFF.

The chain employs TRBV12-3 or TRBV12-4 and TRBJ1-2; 8 positions agree with TRBD1. The trim removed 8 bases at V and 8 bases at J, leaving 10 bases unmatched. This CDR3 is built from 13 residues. The DNA of the CDR3 is TGTGCCAGCGACCCTGGGACAGGCGGGGGCTACACCTTC. Translated, it gives CASDPGTGGGYTF.

The V gene is TRBV3-1 (or the pseudogene TRBV3-2), the J gene TRBJ1-2, with D possibly being TRBD1 (6 bases). The CDR3 is 15 amino acids. Germline lookup yields CDR1 LGHDT and CDR2 YNNKEL (reference sequence). V dropped 4 bases and J dropped 1 base, with 13 bases sitting between them. The CDR3 sequence: CASSPPGGGNYGYTF. Here the CDR3 DNA reads TGTGCCAGCAGCCCGCCGGGGGGCGGTAACTATGGCTACACCTTC.

The chain is built from TRBV7-9 and TRBJ1-1, with D unresolved. Trimming left V 1 base short and J 0 bases short, with 6 bases between. The CDR3 is made up of 14 amino acids. CDR1 is SEHNR, CDR2 FQNEAQ, per germline (reference sequence). The CDR3 sequence: CASSLGRLNTEAFF. The CDR3 DNA reads as TGTGCCAGCAGCTTAGGGAGATTGAACACTGAAGCTTTCTTT.

This clone has a single count. The CDR3 region is CASSLQGQGTDTQYF. CDR3 nucleotide sequence: TGTGCCAGCAGTTTACAAGGACAGGGAACAGATACGCAGTATTTT. The chain uses TRBV28 and TRBJ2-3; 8 bases agree with TRBD1. The germline V gene encodes CDR1 MDHEN and CDR2 SYDVKM. The CDR3 loop spans 15 amino acids. Trimming removed 2 bases from V and 3 bases from J; junction bases left unmatched: 4.

The J gene is TRBJ2-3, the V gene TRBV18; weak D call: TRBD2 (5 bases). This CDR3 is built from 16 residues. Trimming took off 6 bases at V and 7 bases at J, with 23 bases between the two ends. Germline V lookup: CDR1 KGHSH, CDR2 LQKENI. The CDR3 is CASSFGVGSGSHTQYF. The CDR3, as DNA: TGTGCCAGCTCCTTCGGAGTAGGGAGCGGTTCGCATACGCAGTATTTT.

V and J are TRBV5-8 and TRBJ2-2; D is undetermined. The CDR3 totals 14 residues. CDR1 is SGHTS, CDR2 YDEGEE, per germline. The V end lost 1 base, the J end lost 1 base, and 5 bases lay between the germline ends. CDR3 DNA sequence: TGTGCCAGCAGCTTGCAACAGAACACCGGGGAGCTGTTTTTT. It codes for CASSLQQNTGELFF.

This clone has only a few counts. The chain combines TRBV5-4 with TRBJ1-4; 9 positions match TRBD1. Germline V gene sequence: CDR1 SGHNT, CDR2 YYREEE (reference sequence). V lost 4 bases to trimming and J lost 8 bases; unmatched junction nucleotides: 9. CDR3 length equals 15 residues. The CDR3 region is CASSKRDRGNEKLFF. The CDR3 nucleotides read TGTGCCAGCAGCAAAAGAGACAGGGGGAACGAAAAACTGTTTTTT.

This sequence joins TRBV19 and TRBJ2-2; weak D call: TRBD1 (6 bases). This CDR3 spans 14 amino acids. Between the trimmed V and J ends, which lost 4 bases and 6 bases, there was a span of 12 bases. CDR1 LNHDA and CDR2 SQIVND come from the germline V gene (reference sequence). The CDR3, as DNA: TGTGCCAGTAGTAGGGCAGGGGATCCCGGGGAGCTGTTTTTT. It specifies CASSRAGDPGELFF. The entire variable domain, with the rest obtained from reference TRBV19 and TRBJ2-2, is as follows: DGGITQSPKYLFRKEGQNVTLSCEQNLNHDAMYWYRQDPGQGLRLIYYSQIVNDFQKGDIAEGYSVSREKKESFPLTVTSAQKNPTAFYLCASSRAGDPGELFFGEGSRLTVL.

The chain links TRBV7-3 to TRBJ2-1; D not resolved. Germline V gene data show CDR1 as SGHTA and CDR2 as FQGTGA. This CDR3 region has 13 residues. Trimming stripped 5 bases from V and 9 bases from J, with 14 bases between. The CDR3 bases are TGTGCCAGCAGCCCCCGGGTAGCCGGTGAGCAGTTCTTC. It specifies CASSPRVAGEQFF.

The gene calls are TRBV29-1 and TRBJ2-3; D gene unclear. CDR1 is SQVTM and CDR2 is ANQGSEA in the germline V gene. This CDR3 contains 10 residues. V gave up 4 bases and J gave up 5 bases, with 4 bases separating them. The CDR3 region has the DNA TGCAGCGTTGCCCTAGATACGCAGTATTTT. Amino acids: CSVALDTQYF.

V and J are TRBV7-2 and TRBJ1-2; 10 nucleotides agree with TRBD1. This CDR3 spans 14 amino acids. The V gene end was trimmed by 1 base and the J gene end by 12 bases; junction bases not matched to a gene: 8. CDR1 SGHTA and CDR2 FQGNSA come from the germline V gene. The CDR3 here is CASSLVGDRGLNTF. Written as DNA, the CDR3 is TGTGCCAGCAGCTTAGTAGGGGACAGGGGTTTGAACACCTTC.

The gene calls are TRBV12-3 or TRBV12-4 and TRBJ1-1; 7 bases map to TRBD1. The V and J ends lost 3 bases and 11 bases, in that order; junction bases with no gene match: 9. The CDR3 has 13 amino acids. The CDR3 nucleotides read TGTGCCAGCAGTTTCTCGCAGGGGGAGCCGGCTTTCTTT. Translated, it gives CASSFSQGEPAFF.

In its sample, this clone was seen a few times. The chain uses TRBV9 and TRBJ2-5, with 8 positions matching TRBD1. The V gene end was trimmed by 0 bases and the J gene end by 1 base; junction bases not matched to a gene: 2. The CDR3 totals 15 residues. Germline lookup yields CDR1 SGDLS and CDR2 YYNGEE. CDR3 residues: CASSVEDRAQETQYF. CDR3 coding DNA: TGTGCCAGCAGCGTAGAGGACAGGGCCCAAGAGACCCAGTACTTC.

The chain recombines TRBV4-2 with TRBJ2-3, with D perhaps matching TRBD2 (6 bases). Germline lookup yields CDR1 LGHNA and CDR2 YNFKEQ. The CDR3 is made up of 15 amino acids. V lost 0 bases, J lost 1 base, and 8 bases lay in between. Here the CDR3 reads CASSQEQRGTDTQYF. For the CDR3, the DNA is TGTGCCAGCAGCCAAGAACAGCGGGGCACAGATACGCAGTATTTT.

The chain links TRBV12-5 to TRBJ2-1; D perhaps matches TRBD2 (5 bases). The germline CDR1 and CDR2 sequences are LGHNT and FRNRAP. V shed 2 bases and J shed 2 bases, with 16 bases lying between them. This CDR3 has 17 residues. The CDR3 here is CASGLRLWVEAYNEQFF. In DNA, the CDR3 is TGTGCTAGTGGTTTGAGGCTTTGGGTGGAGGCCTACAATGAGCAGTTCTTC.